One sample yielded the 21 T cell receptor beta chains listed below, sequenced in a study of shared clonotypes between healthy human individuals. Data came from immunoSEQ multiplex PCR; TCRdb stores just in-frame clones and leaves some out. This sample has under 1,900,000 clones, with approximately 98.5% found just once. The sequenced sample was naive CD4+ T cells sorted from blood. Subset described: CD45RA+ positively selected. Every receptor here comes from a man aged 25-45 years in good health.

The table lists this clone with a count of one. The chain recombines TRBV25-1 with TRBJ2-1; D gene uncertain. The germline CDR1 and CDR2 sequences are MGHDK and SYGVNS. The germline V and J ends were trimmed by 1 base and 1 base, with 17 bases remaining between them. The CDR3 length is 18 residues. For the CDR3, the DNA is TGTGCCAGCAGTGAATTGGAGAGAGGCTTCTTTTCCTACAATGAGCAGTTCTTC. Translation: CASSELERGFFSYNEQFF.

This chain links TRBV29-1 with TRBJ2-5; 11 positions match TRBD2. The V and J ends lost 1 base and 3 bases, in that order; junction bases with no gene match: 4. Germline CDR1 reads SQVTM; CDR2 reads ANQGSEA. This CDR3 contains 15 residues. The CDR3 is CSVEGQTSGEETQYF. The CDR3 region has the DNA TGCAGCGTTGAAGGCCAGACTAGCGGGGAAGAGACCCAGTACTTC.

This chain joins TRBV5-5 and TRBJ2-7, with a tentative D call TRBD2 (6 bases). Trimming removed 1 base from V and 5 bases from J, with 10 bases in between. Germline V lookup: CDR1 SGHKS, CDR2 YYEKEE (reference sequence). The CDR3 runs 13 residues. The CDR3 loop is CASSLIGGNEQYF. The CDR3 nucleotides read TGTGCCAGCAGCTTGATTGGAGGGAACGAGCAGTACTTC.

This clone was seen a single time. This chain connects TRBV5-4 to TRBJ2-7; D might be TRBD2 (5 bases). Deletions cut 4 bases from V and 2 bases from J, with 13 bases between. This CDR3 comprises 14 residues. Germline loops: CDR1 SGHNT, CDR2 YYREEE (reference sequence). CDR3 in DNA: TGTGCCAGCAGCGCCACCGGGAACACCTACGAGCAGTACTTC. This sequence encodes CASSATGNTYEQYF.

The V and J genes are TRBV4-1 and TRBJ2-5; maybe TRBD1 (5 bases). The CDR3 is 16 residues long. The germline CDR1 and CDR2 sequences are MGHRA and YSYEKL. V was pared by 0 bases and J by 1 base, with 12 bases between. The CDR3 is CASSQDFARAQETQYF. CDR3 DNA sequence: TGCGCCAGCAGCCAAGATTTCGCCAGGGCCCAAGAGACCCAGTACTTC.

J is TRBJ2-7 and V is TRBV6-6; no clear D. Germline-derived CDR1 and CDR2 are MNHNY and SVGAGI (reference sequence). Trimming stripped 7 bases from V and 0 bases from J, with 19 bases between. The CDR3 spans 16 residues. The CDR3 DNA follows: TGTGCCAGCAAAGTTCACCAAGACGCTGGCTCCTACGAGCAGTACTTC. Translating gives CASKVHQDAGSYEQYF.

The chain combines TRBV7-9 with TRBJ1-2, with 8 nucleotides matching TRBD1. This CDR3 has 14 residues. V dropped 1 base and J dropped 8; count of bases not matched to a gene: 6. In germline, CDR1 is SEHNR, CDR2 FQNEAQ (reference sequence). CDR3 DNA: TGTGCCAGCAGCTTAGGGACAGGGAGTGGCGGCTACACCTTC. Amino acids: CASSLGTGSGGYTF.

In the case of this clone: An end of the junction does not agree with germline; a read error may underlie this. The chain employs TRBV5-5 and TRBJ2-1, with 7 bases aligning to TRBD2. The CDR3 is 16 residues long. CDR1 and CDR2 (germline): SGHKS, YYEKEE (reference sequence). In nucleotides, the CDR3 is TGTACCAGCAGCTTGGAGGCGGGGGTGGCCTACAATGAGCAGTTCTTC. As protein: CTSSLEAGVAYNEQFF.

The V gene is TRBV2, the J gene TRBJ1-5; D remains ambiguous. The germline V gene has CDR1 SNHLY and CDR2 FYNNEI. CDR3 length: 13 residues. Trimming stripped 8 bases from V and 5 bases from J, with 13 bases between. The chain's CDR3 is CASVQIADQPQHF. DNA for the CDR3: TGTGCCAGCGTCCAAATAGCGGATCAGCCCCAGCATTTT.

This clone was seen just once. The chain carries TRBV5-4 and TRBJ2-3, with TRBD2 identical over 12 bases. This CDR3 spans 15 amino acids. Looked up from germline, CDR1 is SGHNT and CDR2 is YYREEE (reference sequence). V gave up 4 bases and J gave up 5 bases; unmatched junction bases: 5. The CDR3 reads CASSKTSGRIDTQYF. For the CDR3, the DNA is TGTGCCAGCAGCAAGACTAGCGGGAGAATAGATACGCAGTATTTT. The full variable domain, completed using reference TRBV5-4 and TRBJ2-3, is ETGVTQSPTHLIKTRGQQVTLRCSSQSGHNTVSWYQQALGQGPQFIFQYYREEENGRGNFPPRFSGLQFPNYSSELNVNALELDDSALYLCASSKTSGRIDTQYFGPGTRLTVL.

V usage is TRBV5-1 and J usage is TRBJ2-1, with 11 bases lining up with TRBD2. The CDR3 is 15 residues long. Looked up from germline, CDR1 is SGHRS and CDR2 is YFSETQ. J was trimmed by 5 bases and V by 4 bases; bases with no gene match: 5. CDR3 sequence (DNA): TGCGCCAGCAGCGTACTAGCGGGAGTTGACAATGAGCAGTTCTTC. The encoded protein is CASSVLAGVDNEQFF.

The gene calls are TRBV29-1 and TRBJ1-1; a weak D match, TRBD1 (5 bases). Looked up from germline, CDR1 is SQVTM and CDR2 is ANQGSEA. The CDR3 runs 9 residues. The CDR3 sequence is CTSGTEAFF. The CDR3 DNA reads TGCACCTCCGGGACGGAAGCTTTCTTT.

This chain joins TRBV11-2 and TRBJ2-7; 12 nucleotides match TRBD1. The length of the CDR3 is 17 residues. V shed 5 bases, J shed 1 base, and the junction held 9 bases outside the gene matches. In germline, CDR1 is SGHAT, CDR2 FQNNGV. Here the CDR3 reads CASSKGQGALPSYEQYF. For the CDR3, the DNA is TGTGCCAGCAGCAAGGGACAGGGGGCGCTCCCTTCCTACGAGCAGTACTTC. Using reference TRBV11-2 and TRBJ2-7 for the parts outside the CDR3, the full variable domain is EAGVAQSPRYKIIEKRQSVAFWCNPISGHATLYWYQQILGQGPKLLIQFQNNGVVDDSQLPKDRFSAERLKGVDSTLKIQPAKLEDSAVYLCASSKGQGALPSYEQYFGPGTRLTVT.

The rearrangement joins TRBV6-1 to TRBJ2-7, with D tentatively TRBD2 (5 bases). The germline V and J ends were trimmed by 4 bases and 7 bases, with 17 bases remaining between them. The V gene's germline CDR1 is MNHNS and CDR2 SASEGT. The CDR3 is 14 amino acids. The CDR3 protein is CASSVTDWSVEQYF. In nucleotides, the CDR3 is TGTGCCAGCAGTGTTACGGACTGGTCCGTTGAGCAGTACTTC.

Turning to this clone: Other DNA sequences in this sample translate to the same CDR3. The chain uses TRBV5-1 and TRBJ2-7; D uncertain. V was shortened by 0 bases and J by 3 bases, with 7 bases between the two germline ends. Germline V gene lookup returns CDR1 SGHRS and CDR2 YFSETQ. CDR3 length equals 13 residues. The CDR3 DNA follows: TGCGCCAGCAGCTTGGAGAGTAGCTACGAGCAGTACTTC. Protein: CASSLESSYEQYF.

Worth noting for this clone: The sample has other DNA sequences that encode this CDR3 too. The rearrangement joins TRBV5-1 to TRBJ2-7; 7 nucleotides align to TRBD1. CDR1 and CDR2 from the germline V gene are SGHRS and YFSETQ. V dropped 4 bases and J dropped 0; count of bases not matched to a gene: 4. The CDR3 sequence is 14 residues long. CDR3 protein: CASSRTGSSYEQYF. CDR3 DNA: TGCGCCAGCAGCCGGACAGGTAGCTCCTACGAGCAGTACTTC.

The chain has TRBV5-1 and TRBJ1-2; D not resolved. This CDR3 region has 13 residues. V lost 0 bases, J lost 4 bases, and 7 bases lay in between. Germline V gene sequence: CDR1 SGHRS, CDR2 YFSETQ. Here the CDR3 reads CASSLGPAYGYTF. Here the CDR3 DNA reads TGCGCCAGCAGCTTGGGACCGGCCTATGGCTACACCTTC. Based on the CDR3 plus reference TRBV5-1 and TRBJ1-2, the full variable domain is KAGVTQTPRYLIKTRGQQVTLSCSPISGHRSVSWYQQTPGQGLQFLFEYFSETQRNKGNFPGRFSGRQFSNSRSEMNVSTLELGDSALYLCASSLGPAYGYTFGSGTRLTVV.

CDR3 bases: TGTGCCAGCAGCGGGGTGAACACCGGGGAGCTGTTTTTT. It is translated as CASSGVNTGELFF. V is TRBV5-6 and J is TRBJ2-2, with D unresolved. Germline loops: CDR1 SGHDT, CDR2 YYEEEE. The CDR3 contains 13 residues. V was cut by 4 bases and J by 1 base, with 5 bases left in between.

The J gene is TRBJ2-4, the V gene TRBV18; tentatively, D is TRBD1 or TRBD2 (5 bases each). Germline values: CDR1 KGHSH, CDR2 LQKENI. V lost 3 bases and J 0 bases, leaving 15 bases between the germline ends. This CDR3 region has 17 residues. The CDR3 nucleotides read TGTGCCAGCTCACCGTTAGCGCGACAGTTAGCCAAAAACATTCAGTACTTC. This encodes CASSPLARQLAKNIQYF.

CDR3 amino acids: CASSLVPVDTQYF. In DNA form, the CDR3 reads TGCGCCAGCAGCTTGGTCCCAGTGGATACGCAGTATTTT. The V call is TRBV5-1, the J call TRBJ2-3; D unclear. CDR3 length: 13 residues. In germline, CDR1 is SGHRS, CDR2 YFSETQ. Deletions cut 0 bases from V and 6 bases from J, with 8 bases between.

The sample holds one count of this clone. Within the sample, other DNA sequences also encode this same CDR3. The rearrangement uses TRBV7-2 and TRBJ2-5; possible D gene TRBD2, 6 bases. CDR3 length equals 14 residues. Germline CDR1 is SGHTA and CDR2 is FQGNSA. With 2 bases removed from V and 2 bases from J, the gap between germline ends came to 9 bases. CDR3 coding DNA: TGTGCCAGCAGCTTAAACGGAGGGCAAGAGACCCAGTACTTC. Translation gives CASSLNGGQETQYF.